The 23 T cell receptor beta chains below come from one sample, sequenced in a study of blood T cell repertoires in COVID-19. Produced via immunoSEQ multiplex PCR; TCRdb's table is partial and in-frame only. The sample lists 350,000 to 450,000 clones; roughly 90% were seen once. The sample taken for sequencing was peripheral blood. The origin of the receptors is a woman aged 60-75 years with COVID-19, enrolled during active disease.

The CDR3 DNA is TGTGCCAGCTCACCAGTCCAGGCCCACTATGGCTACACCTTC. Protein sequence: CASSPVQAHYGYTF. This chain uses TRBV18 with TRBJ1-2; D gene ambiguous. Trimming shortened V by 2 bases and J by 3 bases, and 10 bases separated the two germline ends. The CDR3 consists of 14 residues. The V gene's germline CDR1 is KGHSH and CDR2 LQKENI.

The genes are TRBV18 and TRBJ1-2; D may be TRBD1 (5 bases). This CDR3 has 14 residues. Trimming removed 2 bases from V and 2 bases from J, with 9 bases in between. Germline V gene sequence: CDR1 KGHSH, CDR2 LQKENI. In nucleotides, the CDR3 is TGTGCCAGCTCACCAAGTTCAGGGAACTATGGCTACACCTTC. Translation: CASSPSSGNYGYTF.

This chain joins TRBV27 and TRBJ2-5, with 7 positions matching TRBD2. CDR1 and CDR2 from the germline V gene are MNHEY and SMNVEV (reference sequence). The V and J ends lost 5 bases and 3 bases, in that order; junction bases with no gene match: 9. The CDR3 runs to 15 residues. The CDR3 DNA follows: TGTGCCAGCAGTGCCATTAGCAGCGGGAAAGAGACCCAGTACTTC. It codes for CASSAISSGKETQYF.

This clone was seen once. The chain uses TRBV7-9 and TRBJ1-2; D perhaps matches TRBD1 (5 bases). CDR3 length: 12 residues. Between the trimmed V and J ends, which lost 11 bases and 8 bases, there was a span of 18 bases. The germline V gene encodes CDR1 SEHNR and CDR2 FQNEAQ (reference sequence). The chain's CDR3 is CAEDKEGKGYTF. As DNA, the CDR3 is TGTGCCGAGGACAAGGAGGGGAAGGGCTACACCTTC.

This clone was counted between two and nine times. The genes are TRBV5-1 and TRBJ2-5; 9 positions agree with TRBD1. The V and J ends lost 0 bases and 5 bases, in that order; junction bases with no gene match: 5. The CDR3 is made up of 15 amino acids. Germline V lookup: CDR1 SGHRS, CDR2 YFSETQ. CDR3: CASSLEGTGFETQYF. CDR3 coding DNA: TGCGCCAGCAGCTTGGAGGGGACAGGGTTCGAGACCCAGTACTTC.

V gene TRBV5-1 combines with J gene TRBJ2-1, with TRBD2 matching over 11 bases. Losses at the gene ends were 2 bases for V and 6 bases for J; bases not matched to a gene: 4. The CDR3 is made up of 15 amino acids. From germline, CDR1 is SGHRS and CDR2 YFSETQ. The CDR3 region is CASSLLAGVTNEQFF. CDR3 coding DNA: TGCGCCAGCAGCTTACTAGCGGGGGTTACCAATGAGCAGTTCTTC.

The J gene is TRBJ1-3, the V gene TRBV4-1; 11 bases line up with TRBD1. The germline V gene encodes CDR1 MGHRA and CDR2 YSYEKL. Losses at the gene ends were 3 bases for V and 8 bases for J; bases not matched to a gene: 6. The CDR3 contains 15 residues. The CDR3: CASSQGDRGTDTIYF. The CDR3 bases are TGCGCCAGCAGCCAGGGGGACAGGGGGACCGACACCATATATTTT.

The chain joins TRBV7-3 to TRBJ2-1; 14 nucleotides match TRBD2. Germline V gives CDR1 SGHTA, CDR2 FQGTGA. V was clipped by 0 bases and J by 8 bases; unmatched bases: 3. This CDR3 comprises 16 residues. The CDR3 reads CASSLTRTSGGHEQFF. CDR3 DNA: TGTGCCAGCAGCTTAACCCGGACTAGCGGGGGGCATGAGCAGTTCTTC.

This clone was seen a single time. The V call is TRBV15, the J call TRBJ2-5, with a possible D match to TRBD1 (6 bases). Germline CDR1 LNHNV, CDR2 YYDKDF (reference sequence). This CDR3 comprises 14 residues. V was shortened by 0 bases and J by 3 bases, with 8 bases between the two germline ends. The CDR3 is CATSRDPGEETQYF. The CDR3 nucleotides are TGTGCCACCAGCAGAGATCCAGGGGAAGAGACCCAGTACTTC.

The chain combines TRBV12-5 with TRBJ1-1; 8 bases are shared with TRBD1. V shed 3 bases, J shed 0 bases, and the junction held 6 bases outside the gene matches. Germline CDR1 and CDR2: LGHNT and FRNRAP. This CDR3 is 16 amino acids long. CDR3 nucleotide sequence: TGTGCTAGTGGTTTTCTTCAGACAGGGGTGAACACTGAAGCTTTCTTT. Its translation: CASGFLQTGVNTEAFF. The full variable domain, with the rest looked up from reference TRBV12-5 and TRBJ1-1, is DARVTQTPRHKVTEMGQEVTMRCQPILGHNTVFWYRQTMMQGLELLAYFRNRAPLDDSGMPKDRFSAEMPDATLATLKIQPSEPRDSAVYFCASGFLQTGVNTEAFFGQGTRLTVV.

The chain joins TRBV20-1 to TRBJ1-5, with D possibly TRBD1 on 5 matching bases. Germline CDR1 reads DFQATT; CDR2 reads SNEGSKA (reference sequence). CDR3 length: 18 residues. V lost 3 bases and J 1 base, leaving 22 bases between the germline ends. The CDR3 protein is CSASPLMGGTQSNQPQHF. CDR3 DNA sequence: TGCAGTGCTAGTCCGCTTATGGGGGGAACTCAAAGCAATCAGCCCCAGCATTTT.

This clone has only one observation. V is TRBV20-1 and J is TRBJ1-6; no clear D. Trimming pared 3 bases from V and 7 bases from J, leaving 10 bases between. The CDR3 sequence is 13 residues long. Germline V lookup: CDR1 DFQATT, CDR2 SNEGSKA (reference sequence). The CDR3, as DNA: TGCAGTGCTAGTGAGGAGGGCAATTCACCCCTCCACTTT. As protein: CSASEEGNSPLHF.

This clone showed up just once. The chain joins TRBV30 to TRBJ2-4; D is possibly TRBD2 (6 bases). Trimming shortened V by 4 bases and J by 7 bases, and 17 bases separated the two germline ends. Germline V gene sequence: CDR1 GTSNPN, CDR2 SVGIG (reference sequence). This CDR3 contains 14 residues. The CDR3 is CAWTAGGVRNIQYF. The CDR3 region has the DNA TGTGCCTGGACCGCCGGAGGGGTCAGGAACATTCAGTACTTC.

The V and J genes are TRBV6-2 or TRBV6-3 and TRBJ2-7, with 7 positions matching TRBD1. The V gene end was trimmed by 2 bases and the J gene end by 3 bases; junction bases not matched to a gene: 7. The CDR3 covers 15 residues. CDR1 MNHEY and CDR2 SVGEGT come from the germline V gene. Here the CDR3 reads CASSYRWTGDYEQYF. The DNA for the CDR3 is TGTGCCAGCAGTTACCGATGGACAGGAGACTACGAGCAGTACTTC.

This clone was seen a few times. The sample holds other DNA sequences that translate to the same CDR3. This rearrangement joins TRBV5-5 to TRBJ1-6; TRBD1 matches at 7 bases. The CDR3 loop spans 14 amino acids. The V gene end was trimmed by 2 bases and the J gene end by 6 bases; junction bases not matched to a gene: 2. The germline V gene encodes CDR1 SGHKS and CDR2 YYEKEE (reference sequence). Here the CDR3 reads CASSFQGGNSPLHF. CDR3 DNA: TGTGCCAGCAGCTTTCAGGGGGGTAATTCACCCCTCCACTTT.

V usage is TRBV6-2 or TRBV6-3 and J usage is TRBJ1-2; D is ambiguous. The CDR3 runs 11 residues. Germline V gives CDR1 MNHEY, CDR2 SVGEGT. V lost 6 bases and J 8 bases, leaving 10 bases between the germline ends. DNA of the CDR3: TGTGCCAGCAGCCAAGCGCGCGGCTACACCTTC. Translated: CASSQARGYTF.

The V and J genes are TRBV2 and TRBJ1-2; maybe TRBD1 (5 bases). V lost 2 bases to trimming and J lost 6 bases, with 16 bases between them. The CDR3 totals 15 residues. CDR1 and CDR2 (germline): SNHLY, FYNNEI. The CDR3 nucleotides are TGTGCCAGCAGTGAACGACAGACCTCCACCGATGGCTACACCTTC. Amino acids: CASSERQTSTDGYTF.

V and J are TRBV27 and TRBJ1-2; no firm D call. Germline CDR1 MNHEY, CDR2 SMNVEV (reference sequence). V gave up 5 bases and J gave up 1 base, with 20 bases separating them. This CDR3 contains 17 residues. The CDR3 DNA sequence: TGTGCCAGCAGTAGAAACGGGAGGGAAATTATTAACTATGGCTACACCTTC. It translates to CASSRNGREIINYGYTF.

This chain joins TRBV11-1 and TRBJ1-2, with D perhaps matching TRBD1 (6 bases). The ends were cut back, 1 base at V and 7 bases at J, with 10 bases in the middle. There are 13 residues in the CDR3. Per germline, CDR1 SGHAT and CDR2 FQDESV (reference sequence). CDR3 region: CASSLGQAVGYTF. The CDR3 DNA follows: TGTGCCAGCAGCTTAGGACAGGCTGTTGGCTACACCTTC.

The chain employs TRBV15 and TRBJ2-1; 13 bases line up with TRBD2. After removal of 2 bases from V and 9 bases from J, the junction contained 10 bases not matched to a gene. Germline V CDR1 and CDR2: LNHNV, YYDKDF (reference sequence). This CDR3 contains 17 residues. DNA of the CDR3: TGTGCCACCAGCAGACGCAAGGGACTAGCGGGGACAGGTGAGCAGTTCTTC. The encoded protein is CATSRRKGLAGTGEQFF.

This chain links TRBV7-9 with TRBJ2-1; D perhaps matches TRBD1 (6 bases). The length of the CDR3 is 17 residues. V was trimmed by 2 bases and J by 0 bases, leaving 14 bases between them. CDR1 SEHNR and CDR2 FQNEAQ come from the germline V gene (reference sequence). The CDR3 reads CASSLSRQAGSYNEQFF. CDR3 in DNA: TGTGCCAGCAGCTTATCGCGACAGGCGGGCTCCTACAATGAGCAGTTCTTC.

The chain has TRBV5-1 and TRBJ1-6, with unresolved D. The CDR3 length is 14 residues. Looked up from germline, CDR1 is SGHRS and CDR2 is YFSETQ. The V end was cut by 2 bases, the J end by 8 bases, with 11 bases between. The CDR3: CASSFGDRDSPLHF. Here the CDR3 DNA reads TGCGCCAGCAGCTTCGGCGATCGGGATTCACCCCTCCACTTT.

This chain connects TRBV6-5 to TRBJ1-5; 9 bases agree with TRBD1. V was pared by 7 bases and J by 5 bases, with 6 bases of the junction left unmatched. CDR1 is MNHEY, CDR2 SVGAGI, per germline. This CDR3 region has 14 residues. The CDR3 sequence is CASTTGTGHQPQHF. CDR3 nucleotide sequence: TGTGCCAGCACAACCGGGACAGGGCATCAGCCCCAGCATTTT.